Detailed here is one T cell receptor beta chain. This CDR3 region has 13 residues. In germline, CDR1 is SGHVS, CDR2 FQNEAQ. This specimen belongs to a study of T cells expressing NK-cell markers. TCRdb reanalyzed the 5' RACE reads, giving one entry per CDR3 protein sequence and no DNA. Found here are around 550,000 distinct CDR3 sequences; the top ten clones hold under 4.5%. The sequence was obtained from a young man in good health. This chain joins TRBV7-8 and TRBJ2-5; TCRdb's D call, TRBD2, is unchecked because there is no DNA. Sequenced material: blood T cells: a sorted CD56 or NKG2C T cell subset, CD4+ or CD8+ T cells, or bulk PBMC T cells (not recorded which). This chain's CDR3 is CASSLLDYGTQYF.